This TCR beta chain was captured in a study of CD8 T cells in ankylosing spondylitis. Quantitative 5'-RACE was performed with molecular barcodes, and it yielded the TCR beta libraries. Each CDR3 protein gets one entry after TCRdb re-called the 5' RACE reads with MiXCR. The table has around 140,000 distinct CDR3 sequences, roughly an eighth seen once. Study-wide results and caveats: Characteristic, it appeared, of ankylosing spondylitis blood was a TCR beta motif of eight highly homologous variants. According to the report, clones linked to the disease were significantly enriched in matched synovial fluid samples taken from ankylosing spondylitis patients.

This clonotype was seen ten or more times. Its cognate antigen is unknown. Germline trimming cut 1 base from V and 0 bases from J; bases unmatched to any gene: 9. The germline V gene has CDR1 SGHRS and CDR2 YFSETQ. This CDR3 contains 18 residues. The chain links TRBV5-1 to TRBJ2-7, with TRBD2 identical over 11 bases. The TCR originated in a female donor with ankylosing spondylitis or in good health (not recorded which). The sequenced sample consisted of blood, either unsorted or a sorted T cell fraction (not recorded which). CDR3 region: CASSLLAGGSFSSYEQYF. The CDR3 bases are TGCGCCAGCAGCTTGCTAGCGGGGGGCTCCTTTAGCTCCTACGAGCAGTACTTC.